These 15 T cell receptor beta chains originate from one sample sequenced in a study of blood T cells in healthy people across ages. Through a sample-barcoded 5' primer and a J-beta primer mix, a second PCR was run for roughly 6 to 12 cycles. TCRdb re-called the 5' RACE reads through MiXCR, storing one row per CDR3 protein. The sample records 650,000 to 1,000,000 distinct CDR3 sequences, around 36% being singletons. Sample: blood. These receptor sequences come from a man aged 18 to 29 in good health.

This clonotype has only a few counts. The V gene is TRBV7-9, the J gene TRBJ2-5; D gene unclear. The V gene's germline CDR1 is SEHNR and CDR2 FQNEAQ (reference sequence). This CDR3 is 14 amino acids long. Deletions cut 5 bases from V and 2 bases from J, with 12 bases between. This CDR3 is CASSPSVGQETQYF. The CDR3 coding sequence is TGTGCCAGCAGCCCAAGCGTGGGGCAAGAGACCCAGTACTTC.

The rearrangement uses TRBV20-1 and TRBJ2-2; the match to TRBD2 covers 7 bases. With V trimmed by 2 bases and J by 1 base, 4 bases remained unmatched. Germline lookup yields CDR1 DFQATT and CDR2 SNEGSKA (reference sequence). The CDR3 extends over 15 amino acids. The CDR3 loop reads CSARQAGMNTGELFF. In nucleotides, the CDR3 is TGCAGTGCTAGACAAGCGGGGATGAACACCGGGGAGCTGTTTTTT.

At least ten counts were recorded for this clonotype. J is TRBJ2-6 and V is TRBV25-1; D ambiguous. This CDR3 spans 15 amino acids. V shed 4 bases and J shed 3 bases, with 10 bases lying between them. Germline V gene lookup returns CDR1 MGHDK and CDR2 SYGVNS. The CDR3 reads CASSADLDGANVLTF. Here the CDR3 DNA reads TGTGCCAGCAGTGCCGATCTAGATGGGGCCAACGTCCTGACTTTC.

This clonotype was seen a few times. The rearrangement uses TRBV20-1 and TRBJ2-5; the match to TRBD2 covers 12 bases. Unmatched junction bases numbered 5, after V lost 4 bases and J lost 5 bases. The CDR3 contains 14 residues. The germline V gene encodes CDR1 DFQATT and CDR2 SNEGSKA (reference sequence). CDR3 in DNA: TGCAGTGCTATAGGACTAGCGGGGTGGGAGACCCAGTACTTC. Its protein product is CSAIGLAGWETQYF.

The genes are TRBV20-1 and TRBJ2-5; no reliable D call. The CDR3 runs 14 residues. Germline assignment: CDR1 DFQATT and CDR2 SNEGSKA (reference sequence). Between the trimmed V and J ends, which lost 0 bases and 1 base, there was a span of 9 bases. The CDR3 protein is CSARDRDPQETQYF. CDR3 in DNA: TGCAGTGCTAGAGATCGTGATCCCCAAGAGACCCAGTACTTC.

Details on this clonotype: Mismatch with germline at one junction end may stem from a read error. V and J are TRBV20-1 and TRBJ2-7; TRBD2 might be the D (6 bases). Gene TRBJ2-4 matches the end of the DNA better, so the J call may be wrong. Germline CDR1 is DFQATT and CDR2 is SNEGSKA (reference sequence). This CDR3 has 12 residues. Here the CDR3 DNA reads TGCAGTTCTAGAGATCCGGGGGACATTCAGTACTTC. Its protein product is CSSRDPGDIQYF.

V and J are TRBV5-1 and TRBJ2-3, with unresolved D. The CDR3 contains 15 residues. V was shortened by 0 bases and J by 0 bases, with 8 bases between the two germline ends. CDR1 and CDR2 from the germline V gene are SGHRS and YFSETQ. CDR3 region: CASSLGPVSTDTQYF. Written as DNA, the CDR3 is TGCGCCAGCAGCTTGGGACCTGTTAGCACAGATACGCAGTATTTT.

The J gene is TRBJ2-1, the V gene TRBV5-1; D might be TRBD1 or TRBD2, each matching 5 bases. Trimming removed 6 bases at V and 5 bases at J, with 18 bases between. This CDR3 is 15 amino acids long. CDR1 SGHRS and CDR2 YFSETQ come from the germline V gene. The CDR3 here is CASTPHRDGDNEQFF. The CDR3 nucleotides are TGCGCCAGCACCCCACACCGGGACGGCGACAATGAGCAGTTCTTC.

This chain connects TRBV12-3 or TRBV12-4 to TRBJ1-1, with 11 nucleotides matching TRBD1. With 5 bases clipped from V and 4 bases from J, the junction kept 6 bases outside the gene matches. The CDR3 has 15 amino acids. CDR3 amino acids: CASSRGTGGSTEAFF. The CDR3 DNA follows: TGTGCCAGCAGTCGCGGGACAGGGGGGAGCACTGAAGCTTTCTTT.

This clonotype was detected a few times. The chain joins TRBV5-1 to TRBJ2-2, with no clear D. The germline gives CDR1 SGHRS, CDR2 YFSETQ. V shed 0 bases and J shed 0 bases, with 9 bases lying between them. This CDR3 is 16 amino acids long. The CDR3 region has the DNA TGCGCCAGCAGCTTGGAGGTGGTTACGAACACCGGGGAGCTGTTTTTT. Translation gives CASSLEVVTNTGELFF.

This clonotype has a handful of counts. The chain recombines TRBV7-2 with TRBJ2-4; TRBD2 matches at 7 bases. J lost 0 bases, V lost 4 bases, and 3 bases had no gene match. CDR1 and CDR2 (germline): SGHTA, FQGNSA. The CDR3 contains 15 residues. The CDR3 DNA is TGTGCCAGCAGCTCTGGCGGGGGAGCCAAAAACATTCAGTACTTC. Translation gives CASSSGGGAKNIQYF. Full variable domain (outside the CDR3, taken from reference TRBV7-2 and TRBJ2-4): GAGVSQSPSNKVTEKGKDVELRCDPISGHTALYWYRQSLGQGLEFLIYFQGNSAPDKSGLPSDRFSAERTGGSVSTLTIQRTQQEDSAVYLCASSSGGGAKNIQYFGAGTRLSVL.

This clonotype was seen a handful of times. The V call is TRBV4-1, the J call TRBJ1-2; 8 bases fit TRBD1. This CDR3 is built from 18 residues. From germline, CDR1 is MGHRA and CDR2 YSYEKL. With 0 bases clipped from V and 0 bases from J, the junction kept 9 bases outside the gene matches. The CDR3 DNA is TGCGCCAGCAGCCAAGAGGGAGACAGGGGATTAGCTAACTATGGCTACACCTTC. Its translation is CASSQEGDRGLANYGYTF.

V and J are TRBV28 and TRBJ1-2, with TRBD1 as a possible D gene (6 bases). Germline CDR1 and CDR2: MDHEN and SYDVKM. This CDR3 is 14 amino acids long. Trimming pared 7 bases from V and 8 bases from J, leaving 20 bases between. The CDR3 here is CASTDPGQTYGYTF. CDR3 nucleotide sequence: TGTGCCAGCACTGATCCCGGACAGACCTACGGCTACACCTTC.

The J gene is TRBJ1-1, the V gene TRBV29-1; tentatively, D is TRBD1 (5 bases). This CDR3 is 14 amino acids long. V was shortened by 7 bases and J by 6 bases, with 21 bases between the two germline ends. Germline CDR1 SQVTM, CDR2 ANQGSEA. The CDR3 loop is CSAPTGSLGAEAFF. The DNA of the CDR3 is TGCAGCGCCCCTACAGGCAGCCTGGGCGCTGAAGCTTTCTTT.

Worth noting for this clonotype: Given a much more abundant clone one base away, this may be a read error. The V gene is TRBV7-9, the J gene TRBJ2-5, with a tentative D call TRBD2 (5 bases). The J call is doubtful: the DNA matches TRBJ2-1 better. Germline loops: CDR1 SEHNR, CDR2 FQNEAQ (reference sequence). CDR3 length: 14 amino acids. DNA for the CDR3: TGTGCCAGCAGCTTAGTGGACTTACAAGAGACCCAGTTCTTC. This codes for CASSLVDLQETQFF.